This entry lists 25 T cell receptor beta chains sequenced from one sample in a study of T-cell memory formation after mild COVID-19. TCRdb itself ran the 5' RACE reads through MiXCR, one entry per CDR3 protein. The data show about 180,000 distinct CDR3 sequences, under 20% seen once. Sequencing used PBMCs or a T cell subset sorted from them (not recorded which). The origin of the receptors is a man younger than 35 who had mild COVID-19 (a few samples of this study predate the infection). Cell type and time point are not known.

The chain uses TRBV6-5 and TRBJ2-7; D is unclear. The CDR3 contains 14 residues. The germline gives CDR1 MNHEY, CDR2 SVGAGI. V was cut by 6 bases and J by 4 bases, with 16 bases left in between. CDR3 in DNA: TGTGCCAGCAGGAGTCTGGGCGAAGGGTACGAGCAGTACGTC. It codes for CASRSLGEGYEQYV.

In its sample, this clonotype was seen a few times. V gene TRBV5-4 combines with J gene TRBJ2-5; 10 nucleotides match TRBD1. This CDR3 has 15 amino acids. Germline-derived CDR1 and CDR2 are SGHNT and YYREEE (reference sequence). With 5 bases clipped from V and 7 bases from J, the junction kept 11 bases outside the gene matches. CDR3 DNA: TGTGCCAGCAGGAGATGGGACAGGGGCGCCGGGACCCAGTACTTC. Amino acids: CASRRWDRGAGTQYF.

V and J are TRBV7-9 and TRBJ1-1, with TRBD1 as a possible D gene (5 bases). The CDR3 is 15 residues long. V lost 3 bases, J lost 4 bases, and 15 bases lay in between. Germline V gene data show CDR1 as SEHNR and CDR2 as FQNEAQ (reference sequence). The CDR3 here is CASSFRLTGSTEAFF. In nucleotides, the CDR3 is TGTGCCAGCAGCTTCAGGCTCACAGGATCCACTGAAGCTTTCTTT. The whole variable domain, remainder taken from reference TRBV7-9 and TRBJ1-1, is DTGVSQNPRHKITKRGQNVTFRCDPISEHNRLYWYRQTLGQGPEFLTYFQNEAQLEKSRLLSDRFSAERPKGSFSTLEIQRTEQGDSAMYLCASSFRLTGSTEAFFGQGTRLTVV.

This clonotype was detected only a few times. CDR3 residues: CASRGLQETQYF. The DNA for the CDR3 is TGCGCCAGCAGGGGTCTCCAAGAGACCCAGTACTTC. The chain carries TRBV5-1 and TRBJ2-5; D gene uncertain. The CDR3 consists of 12 residues. Per germline, CDR1 SGHRS and CDR2 YFSETQ. Trimming took off 5 bases at V and 1 base at J, with 6 bases between the two ends.

This clonotype has only a few counts. The junction differs from germline at one of its ends, possibly a read error. This chain joins TRBV7-7 and TRBJ2-1; 13 nucleotides align to TRBD2. Per the germline V gene, CDR1 is SSHAT and CDR2 is FNYEAQ (reference sequence). The CDR3 length is 15 residues. The CDR3 sequence is CASSILAGGYNEQFF. The CDR3, as DNA: TGTGCTAGCAGCATACTAGCGGGGGGGTACAATGAGCAGTTCTTC.

This clonotype showed up just a few times. This chain links TRBV4-1 with TRBJ2-5; 9 nucleotides align to TRBD2. From germline, CDR1 is MGHRA and CDR2 YSYEKL. After removal of 4 bases from V and 5 bases from J, the junction contained 11 bases not matched to a gene. The CDR3 is 16 residues long. The CDR3 DNA sequence: TGCGCCAGCAGCCCCTTTGCGGGGGGGGAGTCGGAGACCCAGTACTTC. Residues: CASSPFAGGESETQYF.

A few counts support this clonotype. The chain has TRBV28 and TRBJ2-4, with unresolved D. Germline V gene sequence: CDR1 MDHEN, CDR2 SYDVKM. This CDR3 region has 12 residues. The V end was cut by 2 bases, the J end by 8 bases, with 7 bases between. The CDR3 DNA reads TGTGCCAGCAGTTTAGTCTCCCACATTCAGTACTTC. Its protein is CASSLVSHIQYF. Looking up the rest from reference TRBV28 and TRBJ2-4 gives the full variable domain: DVKVTQSSRYLVKRTGEKVFLECVQDMDHENMFWYRQDPGLGLRLIYFSYDVKMKEKGDIPEGYSVSREKKERFSLILESASTNQTSMYLCASSLVSHIQYFGAGTRLSVL.

This clonotype was detected a few times. The chain links TRBV7-9 to TRBJ2-7; 9 bases map to TRBD1. With V trimmed by 3 bases and J by 6 bases, 9 bases remained unmatched. Germline loops: CDR1 SEHNR, CDR2 FQNEAQ (reference sequence). The CDR3 loop spans 15 amino acids. CDR3 nucleotide sequence: TGTGCCAGCAGCTTTCTACAGGGGGCGAGCGGCGAGCAGTACTTC. It codes for CASSFLQGASGEQYF.

The DNA for the CDR3 is TGTGCCAGCAGTTACTCGTGGCTGGGGCCGCAAGGCACTGAAGCTTTCTTT. Protein: CASSYSWLGPQGTEAFF. The chain links TRBV6-5 to TRBJ1-1, with D perhaps TRBD1 (5 bases). This CDR3 spans 17 amino acids. V dropped 0 bases and J dropped 4 bases, with 18 bases sitting between them. Germline V lookup: CDR1 MNHEY, CDR2 SVGAGI.

This clonotype has a handful of counts. One junction end does not reproduce the germline sequence, and a read error may be involved. The CDR3 is CSAGDRNTEAFF. CDR3 nucleotide sequence: TGCAGTGCTGGAGACAGGAACACTGAAGCTTTCTTT. The V gene is TRBV20-1, the J gene TRBJ1-1; weak D call: TRBD1 (5 bases). Germline V gives CDR1 DFQATT, CDR2 SNEGSKA (reference sequence). The CDR3 consists of 12 residues.

The J gene is TRBJ2-2, the V gene TRBV4-1; D may be TRBD1 (6 bases). CDR1 is MGHRA, CDR2 YSYEKL, per germline. V lost 8 bases to trimming and J lost 2 bases, with 15 bases between them. The CDR3 contains 15 residues. The CDR3 region is CASENRDINTGELFF. In nucleotides, the CDR3 is TGCGCCAGCGAGAACCGGGACATTAACACCGGGGAGCTGTTTTTT.

The chain carries TRBV6-5 and TRBJ1-6; D call uncertain. V was clipped by 2 bases and J by 12 bases, with 8 bases between them. Germline assignment: CDR1 MNHEY and CDR2 SVGAGI. This CDR3 contains 12 residues. CDR3 sequence reads: CASSYRPGPLHF. The CDR3 DNA reads as TGTGCCAGCAGTTACCGCCCAGGACCCCTCCACTTT.

This clonotype turned up a few times. The gene calls are TRBV4-1 and TRBJ1-2; the D gene is possibly TRBD1 (5 bases). The CDR3 loop spans 13 amino acids. Trimming shortened V by 0 bases and J by 4 bases, and 6 bases separated the two germline ends. Germline CDR1 MGHRA, CDR2 YSYEKL. CDR3 in amino acids: CASSQEGAYGYTF. The DNA for the CDR3 is TGCGCCAGCAGCCAAGAAGGGGCCTATGGCTACACCTTC.

The rearrangement uses TRBV10-3 and TRBJ1-1; D unclear. Per germline, CDR1 ENHRY and CDR2 SYGVKD. The CDR3 length is 18 residues. Trimming cost V 0 bases and J 1 base, with 18 bases left between them. DNA of the CDR3: TGTGCCATCAGTGAGTCATGGACGCTGCTGGATCCGAACACTGAAGCTTTCTTT. This codes for CAISESWTLLDPNTEAFF.

This clonotype was detected only a few times. This chain uses TRBV5-1 with TRBJ2-5; 10 bases map to TRBD1. V dropped 4 bases and J dropped 6; count of bases not matched to a gene: 6. The CDR3 is made up of 14 amino acids. In germline, CDR1 is SGHRS, CDR2 YFSETQ. The CDR3 DNA reads TGCGCCAGCAGCACGACAGGGGGCGAGAAGACCCAGTACTTC. Its protein product is CASSTTGGEKTQYF.

This chain joins TRBV30 and TRBJ2-7, with D perhaps matching TRBD1 or TRBD2 (5 bases each). The germline gives CDR1 GTSNPN, CDR2 SVGIG (reference sequence). The ends were cut back, 2 bases at V and 7 bases at J, with 9 bases in the middle. The CDR3 loop spans 11 amino acids. The CDR3 bases are TGTGCCTGGAGTTTGGGGGTGGAGCAGTACTTC. This translates into CAWSLGVEQYF.

Here the CDR3 DNA reads TGTGCCAGCATAGACAGGGGGGAAAAACTGTTTTTT. This encodes CASIDRGEKLFF. The V and J genes are TRBV28 and TRBJ1-4, with 9 nucleotides matching TRBD1. Per the germline V gene, CDR1 is MDHEN and CDR2 is SYDVKM. The CDR3 runs to 12 residues. V shed 7 bases and J 8 bases; nucleotides not matched to a gene: 2.

This clonotype occurred a few times. The chain couples TRBV19 to TRBJ1-1; unclear D gene. Germline V gives CDR1 LNHDA, CDR2 SQIVND (reference sequence). This CDR3 is 10 amino acids long. Trimming left V 9 bases short and J 7 bases short, with 9 bases between. CDR3 nucleotides: TGTGCCAGGGAAGACATTGAAGCTTTCTTT. Translated: CAREDIEAFF.

As DNA, the CDR3 is TGTGCCAGCAGCCCCGACGGAGCCAAAAACATTCAGTACTTC. Protein sequence: CASSPDGAKNIQYF. The gene calls are TRBV11-2 and TRBJ2-4; unclear D gene. Between the trimmed V and J ends, which lost 5 bases and 0 bases, there was a span of 8 bases. The CDR3 runs to 14 residues. Germline V CDR1 and CDR2: SGHAT, FQNNGV.

This clonotype was recorded a few times. This chain joins TRBV7-2 and TRBJ1-5; unclear D gene. Germline values: CDR1 SGHTA, CDR2 FQGNSA. There are 13 residues in the CDR3. V was trimmed by 2 bases and J by 4 bases, leaving 6 bases between them. In DNA form, the CDR3 reads TGTGCCAGCAGCTTACTCAGTAATCAGCCCCAGCATTTT. It codes for CASSLLSNQPQHF.

The chain uses TRBV6-2 or TRBV6-3 and TRBJ2-6; TRBD1 is a possible D gene (5 bases). The V end lost 5 bases, the J end lost 0 bases, and 8 bases lay between the germline ends. CDR1 and CDR2 from the germline V gene are MNHEY and SVGEGT. The CDR3 runs 15 residues. The CDR3 loop is CASSRGYSGANVLTF. DNA of the CDR3: TGTGCCAGCAGTAGGGGATACTCTGGGGCCAACGTCCTGACTTTC.

In this sample, this clonotype turned up a few times. J is TRBJ2-5 and V is TRBV5-1, with TRBD2 as a possible D gene (6 bases). V gave up 4 bases and J gave up 5 bases, with 21 bases separating them. The CDR3 sequence is 16 residues long. Germline CDR1 reads SGHRS; CDR2 reads YFSETQ. The CDR3 nucleotides read TGCGCCAGCAGCCCACCACGGGGGTACCTTATGGAGACCCAGTACTTC. Protein sequence: CASSPPRGYLMETQYF.

In its sample, this clonotype is medium-sized (0.01 to 0.1%). The rearrangement links TRBV6-5 to TRBJ2-1; 12 bases are a match to TRBD2. This CDR3 has 15 residues. Germline V lookup: CDR1 MNHEY, CDR2 SVGAGI. V trimming: 2 bases; J trimming: 12 bases; junction bases outside the gene matches: 8. The CDR3 nucleotides read TGTGCCAGCAGTTACAGGGCTAGCGGGGGGGCAAGGCAGTTCTTC. Translation: CASSYRASGGARQFF.

A few counts support this clonotype. The chain uses TRBV5-1 and TRBJ1-2, with 8 bases matching TRBD1. V dropped 2 bases and J dropped 8; count of bases not matched to a gene: 5. The CDR3 has 13 residues. CDR1 is SGHRS, CDR2 YFSETQ, per germline. The CDR3 region has the DNA TGCGCCAGCAGCTTCGGACAGGGTGAAGGCTACACCTTC. Its protein is CASSFGQGEGYTF.

This clonotype occurred a few times. The chain couples TRBV5-1 to TRBJ1-1; a possible D gene is TRBD1 (6 bases). Per the germline V gene, CDR1 is SGHRS and CDR2 is YFSETQ. V dropped 4 bases and J dropped 3 bases, with 19 bases sitting between them. The CDR3 contains 16 residues. The CDR3 coding sequence is TGCGCCAGCAGCCAACCACAGGGCCGACTTTACACTGAAGCTTTCTTT. Amino acids: CASSQPQGRLYTEAFF. Full variable domain (missing parts from reference TRBV5-1 and TRBJ1-1): KAGVTQTPRYLIKTRGQQVTLSCSPISGHRSVSWYQQTPGQGLQFLFEYFSETQRNKGNFPGRFSGRQFSNSRSEMNVSTLELGDSALYLCASSQPQGRLYTEAFFGQGTRLTVV.